This T cell receptor (beta chain) was captured in a study of blood T cells in healthy people across ages. For the study at large: About one barcoded beta molecule was captured per two T cells (by template switching). Study-level points and caveats: Whereas aged donors had fewer naive CD4+ cells, long-lived donors had more of them and higher diversity.

Then a second PCR, running about 6 to 12 cycles, was carried out with a sample-barcoded 5' primer and a J-beta primer mix. Each cDNA molecule received a tag from a template-switch adaptor that had 12 random nucleotides. TCRdb fed the 5' RACE reads into MiXCR, producing one record per CDR3 protein. The sample has about a million distinct CDR3 sequences, roughly half seen once; the top ten hold about a fifth. To note about this clonotype: Its matching antigen is unknown.

Germline lookup yields CDR1 SGHDT and CDR2 YYEEEE. The CDR3 is 15 amino acids. V was clipped by 1 base and J by 6 bases, with 15 bases between them. Total RNA was isolated from each sample in quantities of at least 6 micrograms. This chain joins TRBV5-6 and TRBJ2-3, with D perhaps TRBD1 (7 bases). The clonotype originates from a woman aged 55-69 years in good health. The sample comprised blood. In nucleotides, the CDR3 is TGTGCCAGCAGCTTGCTTCGACAGGGAGGTGATACGCAGTATTTT. Its translation: CASSLLRQGGDTQYF. The full variable domain, with the rest looked up from reference TRBV5-6 and TRBJ2-3, is DAGVTQSPTHLIKTRGQQVTLRCSPKSGHDTVSWYQQALGQGPQFIFQYYEEEERQRGNFPDRFSGHQFPNYSSELNVNALLLGDSALYLCASSLLRQGGDTQYFGPGTRLTVL.